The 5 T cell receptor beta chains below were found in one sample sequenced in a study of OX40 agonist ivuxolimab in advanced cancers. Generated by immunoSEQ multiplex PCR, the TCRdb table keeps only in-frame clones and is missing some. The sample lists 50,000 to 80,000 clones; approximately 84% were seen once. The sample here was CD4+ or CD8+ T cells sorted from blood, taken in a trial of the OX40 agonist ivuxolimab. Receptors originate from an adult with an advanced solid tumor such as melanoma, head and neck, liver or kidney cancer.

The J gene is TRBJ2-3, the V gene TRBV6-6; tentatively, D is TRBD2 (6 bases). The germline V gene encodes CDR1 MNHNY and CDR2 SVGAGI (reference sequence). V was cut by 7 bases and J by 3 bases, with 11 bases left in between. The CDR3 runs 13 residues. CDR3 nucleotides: TGTGCCAGCAATCTAGCGAGAACAGATACGCAGTATTTT. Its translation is CASNLARTDTQYF.

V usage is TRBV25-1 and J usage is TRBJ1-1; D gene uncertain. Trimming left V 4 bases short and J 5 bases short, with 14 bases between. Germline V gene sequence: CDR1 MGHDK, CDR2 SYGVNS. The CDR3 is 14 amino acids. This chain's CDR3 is CASSVAGSGTEAFF. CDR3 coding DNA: TGTGCCAGCAGTGTGGCAGGTTCGGGTACTGAAGCTTTCTTT.

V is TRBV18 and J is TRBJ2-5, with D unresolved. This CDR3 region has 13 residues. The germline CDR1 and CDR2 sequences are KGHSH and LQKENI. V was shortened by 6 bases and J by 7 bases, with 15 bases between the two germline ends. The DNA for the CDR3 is TGTGCCAGCTCCGCGACGGCCGCATGGACCCAGTACTTC. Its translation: CASSATAAWTQYF.

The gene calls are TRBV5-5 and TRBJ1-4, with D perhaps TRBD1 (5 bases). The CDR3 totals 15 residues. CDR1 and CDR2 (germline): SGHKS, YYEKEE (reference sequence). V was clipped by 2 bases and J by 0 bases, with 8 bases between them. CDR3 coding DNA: TGTGCCAGCAGCTTCAGGGTTGCAACTAATGAAAAACTGTTTTTT. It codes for CASSFRVATNEKLFF.

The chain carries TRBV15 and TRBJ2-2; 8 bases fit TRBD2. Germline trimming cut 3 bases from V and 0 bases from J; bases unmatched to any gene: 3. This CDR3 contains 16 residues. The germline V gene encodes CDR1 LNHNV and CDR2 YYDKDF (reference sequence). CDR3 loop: CATSRSLAANTGELFF. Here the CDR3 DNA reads TGTGCCACCAGCAGGTCACTAGCGGCGAACACCGGGGAGCTGTTTTTT. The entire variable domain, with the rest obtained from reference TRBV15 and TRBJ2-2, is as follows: DAMVIQNPRYQVTQFGKPVTLSCSQTLNHNVMYWYQQKSSQAPKLLFHYYDKDFNNEADTPDNFQSRRPNTSFCFLDIRSPGLGDTAMYLCATSRSLAANTGELFFGEGSRLTVL.